The TCR beta chain described here comes from a study of blood T cell repertoires in COVID-19. V shed 6 bases and J 1 base; nucleotides not matched to a gene: 4. The CDR3 runs to 16 residues. CDR1 MNHEY and CDR2 SMNVEV come from the germline V gene (reference sequence). Data came from immunoSEQ multiplex PCR; TCRdb stores just in-frame clones and leaves some out. The sample lists approximately 140,000 clones; 80% were seen once. The sample comprised peripheral blood. This chain joins TRBV27 and TRBJ2-3; 13 bases line up with TRBD2. This TCR derives from a man aged 55 to 70 with active or convalescent COVID-19. CDR3 DNA sequence: TGTGCCAGCAGCCGACTAGCGGGAGGAGGCACAGATACGCAGTATTTT. Translation: CASSRLAGGGTDTQYF.